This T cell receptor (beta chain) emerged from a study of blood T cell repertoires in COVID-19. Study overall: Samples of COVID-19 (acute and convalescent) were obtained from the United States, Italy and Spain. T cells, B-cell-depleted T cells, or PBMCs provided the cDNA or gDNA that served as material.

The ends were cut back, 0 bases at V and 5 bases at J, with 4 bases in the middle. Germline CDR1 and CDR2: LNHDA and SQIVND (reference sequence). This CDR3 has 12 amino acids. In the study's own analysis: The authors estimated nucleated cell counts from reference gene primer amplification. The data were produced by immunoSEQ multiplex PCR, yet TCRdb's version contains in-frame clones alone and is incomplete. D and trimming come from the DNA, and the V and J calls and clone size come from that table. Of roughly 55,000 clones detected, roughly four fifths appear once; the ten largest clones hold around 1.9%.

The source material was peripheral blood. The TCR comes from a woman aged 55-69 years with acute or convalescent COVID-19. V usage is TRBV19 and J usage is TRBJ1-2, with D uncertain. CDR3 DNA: TGTGCCAGTAGTATAGAATCATATGGCTACACCTTC. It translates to CASSIESYGYTF.